The 25 T cell receptor beta chains listed next were all sequenced from one sample in a study of post-analysis software for immune sequencing data. Study-wide findings and caveats: TRBV segments more frequent in patients than in controls numbered several and included TRBV5-6, TRBV5-1 and TRBV20-1.

TCR beta libraries were prepared from cDNA with unique molecular identifiers. TCRdb reprocessed the PCR reads via MiXCR and lists one record per CDR3 protein. The repertoire has roughly 580,000 distinct CDR3 sequences, roughly 47% of them found once; the top ten carry 1.5% to 2%. Antigens of these TCRs are unknown. The specimen was blood. The receptors were gathered from a girl aged 10 to 17 with multiple sclerosis.

This clonotype was counted only a few times. The chain carries TRBV12-3 or TRBV12-4 and TRBJ1-2, with D possibly matching TRBD1 (5 bases). CDR3 length: 14 residues. Deletions cut 6 bases from V and 6 bases from J, with 17 bases between. Here the CDR3 reads CASRLQGGGDGYTF. The CDR3 DNA sequence: TGTGCCAGCAGGCTCCAGGGTGGAGGGGATGGCTACACCTTC.

The chain joins TRBV3-1 to TRBJ2-1; 8 bases fit TRBD2. Germline loops: CDR1 LGHDT, CDR2 YNNKEL (reference sequence). The CDR3 sequence is 15 residues long. After removal of 1 base from V and 4 bases from J, the junction contained 3 bases not matched to a gene. CDR3: CASSQVAGGYNEQFF. The CDR3 DNA follows: TGTGCCAGCAGCCAAGTGGCGGGGGGATACAATGAGCAGTTCTTC.

J is TRBJ2-2 and V is TRBV7-6; the match to TRBD1 covers 8 bases. CDR1 SGHVS and CDR2 FNYEAQ come from the germline V gene. The CDR3 has 17 amino acids. J was trimmed by 6 bases and V by 5 bases; bases with no gene match: 14. CDR3 nucleotides: TGTGCCAGCAGCCCAAAAGCGACAGGGGAAAGAGCCGGGGAGCTGTTTTTT. This codes for CASSPKATGERAGELFF. The variable domain in full, with the rest retrieved from reference TRBV7-6 and TRBJ2-2, is GAGVSQSPRYKVTKRGQDVALRCDPISGHVSLYWYRQALGQGPEFLTYFNYEAQQDKSGLPNDRFSAERPEGSISTLTIQRTEQRDSAMYRCASSPKATGERAGELFFGEGSRLTVL.

The sample holds a few counts of this clonotype. This sequence joins TRBV5-1 and TRBJ1-2; tentative D call: TRBD1 (5 bases). Germline-derived CDR1 and CDR2 are SGHRS and YFSETQ. The CDR3 runs to 13 residues. The V gene lost 1 base and the J gene lost 8 bases, with 12 bases spanning the gap. The CDR3 protein is CASSLMQGSGYTF. CDR3 bases: TGCGCCAGCAGCTTGATGCAGGGCAGCGGCTACACCTTC.

V gene TRBV6-5 combines with J gene TRBJ1-5; 7 bases match TRBD1. V trimming: 5 bases; J trimming: 1 base; junction bases outside the gene matches: 5. The CDR3 totals 15 residues. Germline V lookup: CDR1 MNHEY, CDR2 SVGAGI. The CDR3 reads CASSATGNSNQPQHF. The CDR3 DNA follows: TGTGCCAGCAGTGCGACAGGGAACAGCAATCAGCCCCAGCATTTT.

The chain joins TRBV10-3 to TRBJ2-1; maybe TRBD2 (5 bases). The CDR3 runs to 16 residues. Germline V gene sequence: CDR1 ENHRY, CDR2 SYGVKD. V was cut by 3 bases and J by 7 bases, with 19 bases left in between. CDR3: CAISDSWLAVVNEQFF. The CDR3 DNA follows: TGTGCCATCAGTGACTCGTGGCTAGCCGTAGTAAATGAGCAGTTCTTC.

The chain links TRBV6-6 to TRBJ1-2; D unresolved. Trimming left V 0 bases short and J 5 bases short, with 1 base between. Germline CDR1 is MNHNY and CDR2 is SVGAGI (reference sequence). The CDR3 is 11 amino acids. This chain's CDR3 is CASSYSYGYTF. The CDR3 nucleotides read TGTGCCAGCAGTTACTCTTATGGCTACACCTTC.

The chain recombines TRBV7-9 with TRBJ1-4, with 7 bases matching TRBD1. Germline CDR1 reads SEHNR; CDR2 reads FQNEAQ (reference sequence). The trim removed 3 bases at V and 10 bases at J, leaving 11 bases unmatched. The CDR3 has 15 amino acids. CDR3 sequence (DNA): TGTGCCAGCAGCTTCCTCGACCAGGGGGGCGGAAAACTGTTTTTT. Its protein is CASSFLDQGGGKLFF.

The chain has TRBV6-2 or TRBV6-3 and TRBJ2-4; no clear D. The end of the DNA is better explained by TRBJ2-7, so the J call may be wrong. Looked up from germline, CDR1 is MNHEY and CDR2 is SVGEGT. The CDR3 extends over 15 amino acids. The CDR3 DNA is TGTGCCAGCAGTTACCCCGGCGCGGACTCCTACGAGCAGTACTTC. This encodes CASSYPGADSYEQYF.

The V call is TRBV21-1, the J call TRBJ2-3; TRBD2 is the table's D call, not checked against the DNA. TRBV21-1 is marked as a pseudogene. The CDR3 is 15 amino acids. The CDR3 is CASSKRRESTDTQYF. The CDR3 DNA is TGTGCCAGCAGCAAGAGAAGGGAGAGCACAGATACGCAGTATTTT.

The chain joins TRBV20-1 to TRBJ1-4; tentatively, D is TRBD1 (6 bases). The CDR3 has 16 residues. The germline V gene encodes CDR1 DFQATT and CDR2 SNEGSKA (reference sequence). V lost 1 base to trimming and J lost 7 bases, with 19 bases between them. The CDR3: CSARAYTGKYTEKLFF. CDR3 coding DNA: TGCAGTGCTAGAGCTTATACAGGGAAATATACTGAAAAACTGTTTTTT.

This clonotype has more than one count but fewer than ten. The chain uses TRBV7-8 and TRBJ1-2; no clear D. Germline V lookup: CDR1 SGHVS, CDR2 FQNEAQ. The CDR3 runs to 15 residues. Trimming pared 1 base from V and 8 bases from J, leaving 17 bases between. The DNA of the CDR3 is TGTGCCAGCAGCTTAGAGCAGAGCATTCCGGAGGGCTACACCTTC. Translated, it gives CASSLEQSIPEGYTF.

V gene TRBV29-1 combines with J gene TRBJ2-5; perhaps TRBD2 as D (5 bases). Trimming cost V 4 bases and J 4 bases, with 13 bases left between them. The V gene's germline CDR1 is SQVTM and CDR2 ANQGSEA. CDR3 length equals 13 residues. The CDR3 loop reads CSVGEQLGETQYF. Here the CDR3 DNA reads TGCAGCGTTGGGGAGCAATTAGGAGAGACCCAGTACTTC.

This chain uses TRBV7-2 with TRBJ2-3, with D perhaps given as TRBD1 or TRBD2 (7 bases each). The CDR3 runs to 19 residues. The V end lost 0 bases, the J end lost 6 bases, and 25 bases lay between the germline ends. Germline V gene lookup returns CDR1 SGHTA and CDR2 FQGNSA. The CDR3 DNA reads as TGTGCCAGCAGCTTAGCGCGTTGGGGGGGGACAGCGCGCCCCGATACGCAGTATTTT. This encodes CASSLARWGGTARPDTQYF.

J is TRBJ1-2 and V is TRBV5-4; possible D gene TRBD1, 5 bases. CDR3 size: 14 residues. The germline V gene encodes CDR1 SGHNT and CDR2 YYREEE (reference sequence). With 3 bases removed from V and 8 bases from J, the gap between germline ends came to 17 bases. In DNA, the CDR3 is TGTGCCAGCAGCTCCGACCAGGGCCTGACGGGCTACACCTTC. Amino acids: CASSSDQGLTGYTF.

The chain uses TRBV12-3 or TRBV12-4 and TRBJ2-7, with TRBD2 as a possible D gene (7 bases). The J call may be incorrect, as the DNA end agrees better with TRBJ2-5. The CDR3 is made up of 14 amino acids. The CDR3 sequence: CASSLWGGDETQYF. The CDR3 DNA follows: TGTGCCAGCAGTCTGTGGGGGGGCGACGAGACCCAGTACTTC.

This sequence joins TRBV12-3 or TRBV12-4 and TRBJ2-7; D perhaps matches TRBD2 (6 bases). CDR3 length: 13 residues. V lost 6 bases, J lost 2 bases, and 11 bases lay in between. CDR3: CASSRGTPYEQYF. CDR3 nucleotide sequence: TGTGCCAGCAGCCGCGGGACTCCCTACGAGCAGTACTTC.

CDR3 protein: CASRSDVMNTEAFF. The CDR3 DNA is TGTGCCAGCAGGTCCGACGTCATGAACACTGAAGCTTTCTTT. The rearrangement uses TRBV12-3 or TRBV12-4 and TRBJ1-1; no reliable D call. V lost 6 bases and J lost 0, with 11 bases in between. The CDR3 is 14 residues long.

To note about this clonotype: An end of the junction differs from the germline gene, which may be a read error. The chain combines TRBV5-1 with TRBJ2-1; 8 bases fit TRBD1. CDR1 and CDR2 from the germline V gene are SGHRS and YFSETQ. The CDR3 has 14 residues. CDR3 in DNA: TGCGCCAGCAGCCCAGACAGGGGCTACAGTGAGCAGTTCTTC. It translates to CASSPDRGYSEQFF.

This chain links TRBV27 with TRBJ2-3; no reliable D call. Deletions cut 3 bases from V and 2 bases from J, with 9 bases between. CDR1 MNHEY and CDR2 SMNVEV come from the germline V gene (reference sequence). The CDR3 runs 14 residues. The CDR3 DNA is TGTGCCAGCAGTTTTGTAGAGAACACAGATACGCAGTATTTT. This translates into CASSFVENTDTQYF.

The rearrangement joins TRBV20-1 to TRBJ1-5; D gene ambiguous. With 3 bases removed from V and 4 bases from J, the gap between germline ends came to 7 bases. Germline values: CDR1 DFQATT, CDR2 SNEGSKA (reference sequence). This CDR3 contains 12 residues. CDR3 DNA sequence: TGCAGTGCTAGGGTGTGGAATCAGCCCCAGCATTTT. This encodes CSARVWNQPQHF.

The chain links TRBV6-1 to TRBJ1-2, with D possibly being TRBD1 (5 bases). The CDR3 has 15 residues. The V end was cut by 2 bases, the J end by 4 bases, with 14 bases between. Germline V gives CDR1 MNHNS, CDR2 SASEGT. The DNA of the CDR3 is TGTGCCAGCAGTGAAACGCCGGGACGGCCCTATGGCTACACCTTC. It yields the protein CASSETPGRPYGYTF.

V is TRBV3-1 and J is TRBJ2-5, with D hard to call. V gave up 3 bases and J gave up 0 bases, with 5 bases separating them. The CDR3 contains 13 residues. Germline lookup yields CDR1 LGHDT and CDR2 YNNKEL (reference sequence). The CDR3 nucleotides are TGTGCCAGCAGCCACCGGTACCAAGAGACCCAGTACTTC. It translates to CASSHRYQETQYF.

Only a few counts were recorded for this clonotype. This chain links TRBV2 with TRBJ2-7; the match to TRBD1 covers 9 bases. CDR3 length: 15 amino acids. Germline V gene lookup returns CDR1 SNHLY and CDR2 FYNNEI. With 2 bases clipped from V and 4 bases from J, the junction kept 6 bases outside the gene matches. The CDR3 loop is CASSERFGQGYEQYF. The CDR3 nucleotides are TGTGCCAGCAGTGAAAGGTTCGGACAGGGGTACGAGCAGTACTTC.

This clonotype was observed a few times. The chain recombines TRBV7-9 with TRBJ2-7, with D perhaps matching TRBD2 (6 bases). CDR3 length equals 13 residues. In germline, CDR1 is SEHNR, CDR2 FQNEAQ (reference sequence). Between the trimmed V and J ends, which lost 4 bases and 3 bases, there was a span of 10 bases. This CDR3 reads CASSSGTFYEQYF. The CDR3 DNA reads as TGTGCCAGCAGCTCCGGGACTTTCTACGAGCAGTACTTC.